The 15 T cell receptor beta chains below come from one sample, sequenced in a study of preoperative IRX-2 immunotherapy in early breast cancer. Stated treatment: preoperative locoregional IRX-2 cytokine immunotherapy. Here immunoSEQ multiplex PCR was the method, and the copy in TCRdb shows in-frame clones only, minus some. The data show some 99,000 clones, with just over 85% seen just once and about 2.1% held by the top ten. This sample comprised tumor tissue, obtained after IRX-2 immunotherapy. All receptors derive from a human donor with breast cancer.

The chain employs TRBV4-1 and TRBJ1-1; 8 bases line up with TRBD1. Trimming at V came to 3 bases and at J to 4 bases, leaving 10 bases not matched to a gene. This CDR3 contains 16 residues. CDR1 is MGHRA, CDR2 YSYEKL, per germline. The DNA of the CDR3 is TGCGCCAGCAGCCAGGCTCACCTCGGACAGGGCACTGAAGCTTTCTTT. Translated: CASSQAHLGQGTEAFF.

V usage is TRBV22-1 and J usage is TRBJ2-5; the table's D call, TRBD2, was not checked against the DNA. TRBV22-1 has pseudogene status. This CDR3 is built from 15 residues. The CDR3 coding sequence is TGTGCCAGCAGCGCTAGCGGGGGCACCCAAGAGACCCAGTACTTC. Residues: CASSASGGTQETQYF.

This chain joins TRBV5-1 and TRBJ1-1, with a weak D call TRBD1 (5 bases). Germline values: CDR1 SGHRS, CDR2 YFSETQ. The CDR3 sequence is 16 residues long. Trimming removed 0 bases at V and 0 bases at J, with 12 bases between. The CDR3 is CASSLATAAMNTEAFF. For the CDR3, the DNA is TGCGCCAGCAGCTTGGCGACAGCAGCCATGAACACTGAAGCTTTCTTT.

The chain uses TRBV10-1 and TRBJ1-5; D possibly corresponds to TRBD1 (5 bases). Germline V lookup: CDR1 WNHNN, CDR2 SYGVQD (reference sequence). V shed 0 bases and J shed 11 bases, with 17 bases lying between them. CDR3 length: 15 amino acids. The CDR3 nucleotides read TGCGCCAGCAGTGAGTCTCGGGACGGGGCGCCGTCCCAGCATTTT. This codes for CASSESRDGAPSQHF.

The chain joins TRBV18 to TRBJ1-4, with no clear D. The CDR3 is made up of 14 amino acids. CDR1 and CDR2 from the germline V gene are KGHSH and LQKENI. V lost 2 bases to trimming and J lost 3 bases, with 7 bases between them. The CDR3: CASSPGWANEKLFF. CDR3 bases: TGTGCCAGCTCACCAGGGTGGGCTAATGAAAAACTGTTTTTT.

V and J are TRBV5-1 and TRBJ2-2; D tentatively reads TRBD1 or TRBD2 (5 bases each). Trimming removed 4 bases at V and 1 base at J, with 8 bases between. Looked up from germline, CDR1 is SGHRS and CDR2 is YFSETQ. CDR3 size: 14 residues. The chain's CDR3 is CASSGTGNTGELFF. The CDR3 DNA follows: TGCGCCAGCAGCGGGACGGGGAACACCGGGGAGCTGTTTTTT.

This chain connects TRBV5-1 to TRBJ2-2; D remains unclear. CDR3 length: 14 amino acids. In germline, CDR1 is SGHRS, CDR2 YFSETQ. V lost 0 bases and J 6 bases, leaving 9 bases between the germline ends. The CDR3 sequence is CASSLAPGSGELFF. For the CDR3, the DNA is TGCGCCAGCAGCTTGGCTCCGGGCTCCGGGGAGCTGTTTTTT.

The chain combines TRBV5-1 with TRBJ2-5; 10 bases are a match to TRBD2. Germline V CDR1 and CDR2: SGHRS, YFSETQ. This CDR3 is built from 16 residues. V was clipped by 4 bases and J by 3 bases; unmatched bases: 9. The CDR3 DNA follows: TGCGCCAGCAGCGGATCCCTAGCGGGGGCCAAAGAGACCCAGTACTTC. This encodes CASSGSLAGAKETQYF.

This chain connects TRBV6-7 to TRBJ2-7, with 9 bases that match TRBD1. TRBV6-7 falls under the ORF class, with uncertain function. CDR3 length equals 16 residues. The ends lost 7 bases at V and 3 bases at J; junction bases unmatched: 13. CDR3 coding DNA: TGTGCCAGCACCAAAACCCGACAGGGGGGTCGCTACGAGCAGTACTTC. It yields the protein CASTKTRQGGRYEQYF.

The chain has TRBV28 and TRBJ1-3, with D unresolved. The length of the CDR3 is 15 residues. Per germline, CDR1 MDHEN and CDR2 SYDVKM. V was clipped by 5 bases and J by 0 bases, with 11 bases between them. This chain's CDR3 is CASSRVRPSGNTIYF. The CDR3 DNA reads TGTGCCAGCAGTCGAGTAAGGCCCTCTGGAAACACCATATATTTT. Full variable domain (outside the CDR3, taken from reference TRBV28 and TRBJ1-3): DVKVTQSSRYLVKRTGEKVFLECVQDMDHENMFWYRQDPGLGLRLIYFSYDVKMKEKGDIPEGYSVSREKKERFSLILESASTNQTSMYLCASSRVRPSGNTIYFGEGSWLTVV.

This clone was seen once. The chain joins TRBV5-1 to TRBJ2-2, with no clear D. Deletions cut 0 bases from V and 1 base from J, with 7 bases between. Germline CDR1 SGHRS, CDR2 YFSETQ. The CDR3 totals 15 residues. Here the CDR3 DNA reads TGCGCCAGCAGCTTGGGTGTCCGGAACACCGGGGAGCTGTTTTTT. It yields the protein CASSLGVRNTGELFF.

The chain employs TRBV6-8 and TRBJ2-7; TRBD2 matches 7 bases. The germline V gene encodes CDR1 MNHGY and CDR2 SAAAGT. The CDR3 is 12 amino acids. V lost 6 bases, J lost 6 bases, and 5 bases stayed unmatched. This chain's CDR3 is CASSRTSSEQYF. The CDR3 region has the DNA TGTGCCAGCAGCCGGACTAGTAGCGAGCAGTACTTC.

A few counts support this clone. The chain joins TRBV11-3 to TRBJ1-2; unclear D gene. Germline CDR1 is SGHNT and CDR2 is YENEEA. This CDR3 spans 15 amino acids. V lost 5 bases to trimming and J lost 0 bases, with 13 bases between them. CDR3 bases: TGTGCCAGCAGCCAGAGGTCCGATGCTAACTATGGCTACACCTTC. It yields the protein CASSQRSDANYGYTF.

This chain uses TRBV19 with TRBJ2-7, with 8 bases aligning to TRBD2. CDR3 size: 16 residues. V gave up 3 bases and J gave up 1 base; unmatched junction bases: 8. Germline loops: CDR1 LNHDA, CDR2 SQIVND (reference sequence). The CDR3 DNA sequence: TGTGCCAGTAGTATCTTTCCAGCGGGGGCTTCCTACGAGCAGTACTTC. Encoded protein: CASSIFPAGASYEQYF.

The J gene is TRBJ2-7, the V gene TRBV10-2; 13 bases agree with TRBD2. This CDR3 has 18 residues. V was pared by 2 bases and J by 2 bases, with 9 bases of the junction left unmatched. The germline CDR1 and CDR2 sequences are WSHSY and SAAADI. The CDR3 coding sequence is TGCGCCAGCAGTGAGCCTTTTATAACTAGCGGGAGGGCCTACGAGCAGTACTTC. Amino acids: CASSEPFITSGRAYEQYF.